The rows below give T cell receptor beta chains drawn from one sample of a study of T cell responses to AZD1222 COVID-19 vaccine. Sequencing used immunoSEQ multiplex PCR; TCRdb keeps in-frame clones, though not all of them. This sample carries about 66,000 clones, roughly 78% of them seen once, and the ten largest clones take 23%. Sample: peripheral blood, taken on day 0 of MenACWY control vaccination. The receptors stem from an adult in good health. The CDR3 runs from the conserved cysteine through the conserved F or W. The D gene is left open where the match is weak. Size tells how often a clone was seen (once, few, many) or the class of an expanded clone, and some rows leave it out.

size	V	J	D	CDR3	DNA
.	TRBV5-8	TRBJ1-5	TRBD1	CASSSGDSTNMPQHF	TGTGCCAGCAGCTCGGGGGACAGTACTAATATGCCCCAGCATTTT
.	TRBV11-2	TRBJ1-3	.	CASALYSGNTIYF	TGTGCCAGCGCTCTGTACTCTGGAAACACCATATATTTT
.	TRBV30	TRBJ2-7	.	CAWRDPGTAAYEQYF	TGTGCCTGGAGGGACCCCGGGACGGCAGCCTACGAGCAGTACTTC
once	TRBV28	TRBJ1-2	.	CASTPPFTLLQGLYGYTF	TGTGCCAGCACCCCTCCCTTTACCCTACTCCAGGGTTTGTACGGCTACACCTTC
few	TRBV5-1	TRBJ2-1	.	CASSFASGSYNEQFF	TGCGCCAGCAGCTTTGCGTCAGGGTCCTACAATGAGCAGTTCTTC
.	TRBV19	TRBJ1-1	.	CASSIGRSGTEAFF	TGTGCCAGTAGTATTGGGAGGTCGGGGACTGAAGCTTTCTTT
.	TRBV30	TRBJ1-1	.	CAWSVKSGRSTEAFF	TGTGCCTGGAGTGTCAAGTCAGGTAGGAGTACTGAAGCTTTCTTT
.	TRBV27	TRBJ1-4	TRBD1	CASSRMQGGEKLFF	TGTGCCAGCAGTAGGATGCAGGGGGGTGAAAAACTGTTTTTT
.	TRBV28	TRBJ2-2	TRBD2	CASGGLASTGELFF	TGTGCCAGCGGTGGACTAGCAAGCACCGGGGAGCTGTTTTTT
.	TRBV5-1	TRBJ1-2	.	CASSTDGTYGYTF	TGCGCCAGCAGCACGGACGGAACATATGGCTACACCTTC
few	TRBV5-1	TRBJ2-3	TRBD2	CASSSGTSGRWGTDTQYF	TGCGCCAGCAGCTCAGGGACTAGCGGGAGGTGGGGCACAGATACGCAGTATTTT
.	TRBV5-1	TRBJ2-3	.	CASSNTDTQYF	TGCGCCAGCAGCAACACAGATACGCAGTATTTT
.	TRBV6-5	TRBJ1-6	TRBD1	CASSLTGTANSPLHF	TGTGCCAGCAGTCTTACCGGGACAGCAAATTCACCCCTCCACTTT
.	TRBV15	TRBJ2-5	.	CATSRDSAGQETQYF	TGTGCCACCAGCAGAGATTCGGCAGGGCAAGAGACCCAGTACTTC
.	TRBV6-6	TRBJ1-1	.	CASSPRQISNTEAFF	TGTGCCAGCAGTCCACGACAGATTTCTAACACTGAAGCTTTCTTT
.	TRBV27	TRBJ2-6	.	CASRGMGGANVLTF	TGTGCCAGCAGGGGAATGGGAGGGGCCAACGTCCTGACTTTC
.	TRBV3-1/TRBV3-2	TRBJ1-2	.	CASSQEGFGGYTF	TGTGCCAGCAGCCAAGAAGGGTTTGGCGGCTACACCTTC
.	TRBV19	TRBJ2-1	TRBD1	CASSIRGQYNEQFF	TGTGCCAGTAGTATTCGGGGACAGTACAATGAGCAGTTCTTC
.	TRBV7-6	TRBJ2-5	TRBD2	CASSSHSGPLGSQYF	TGTGCCAGCAGCTCGCATAGCGGGCCCCTCGGATCCCAGTACTTC
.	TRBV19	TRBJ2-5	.	CASSPGQGQTQYF	TGTGCCAGTAGCCCCGGGCAGGGACAGACCCAGTACTTC
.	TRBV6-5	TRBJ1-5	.	CASQSGVGNQPQHF	TGTGCCAGCCAATCTGGGGTTGGCAATCAGCCCCAGCATTTT
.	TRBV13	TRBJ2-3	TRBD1	CASSSGQGQDTQYF	TGTGCCAGCAGCTCTGGACAGGGGCAGGATACGCAGTATTTT
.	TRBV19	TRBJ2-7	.	CASSDGAYEQYF	TGTGCCAGTAGTGACGGAGCCTACGAGCAGTACTTC
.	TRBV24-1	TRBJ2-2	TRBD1	CATSDLSQGEDGELFF	TGTGCCACCAGTGATTTATCCCAGGGGGAAGACGGGGAGCTGTTTTTT
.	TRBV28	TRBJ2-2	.	CASSLRLLANTGELFF	TGTGCCAGCAGTTTACGGTTGCTAGCGAACACCGGGGAGCTGTTTTTT
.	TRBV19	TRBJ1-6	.	CASNQAGDSPLHF	TGTGCCAGTAACCAGGCAGGGGATTCACCCCTCCACTTT
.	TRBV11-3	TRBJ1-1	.	CASSRNKNTEAFF	TGTGCCAGCAGCCGGAATAAGAACACTGAAGCTTTCTTT
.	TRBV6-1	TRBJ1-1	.	CASSDISDTEAFF	TGTGCCAGCAGTGATATATCCGACACTGAAGCTTTCTTT
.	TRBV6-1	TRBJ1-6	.	CASSERRGPDNSPLHF	TGTGCCAGCAGTGAACGCAGGGGCCCTGATAATTCACCCCTCCACTTT
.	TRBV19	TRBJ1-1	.	CASSTGLGTEAFF	TGTGCCAGTAGTACAGGCCTGGGCACTGAAGCTTTCTTT
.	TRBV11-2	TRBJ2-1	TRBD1	CASSLEEDRPSYNEQFF	TGTGCCAGCAGCTTAGAGGAGGACAGGCCCTCCTACAATGAGCAGTTCTTC
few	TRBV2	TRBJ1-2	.	CASTSDSFNYGYTF	TGTGCCAGCACCTCGGACAGCTTTAACTATGGCTACACCTTC
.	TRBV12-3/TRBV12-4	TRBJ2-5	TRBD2	CASSLTSDRKYF	TGTGCCAGCAGTTTAACTAGCGACCGAAAGTACTTC
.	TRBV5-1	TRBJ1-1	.	CASRQGLGNTEAFF	TGCGCCAGCAGACAGGGATTGGGAAACACTGAAGCTTTCTTT
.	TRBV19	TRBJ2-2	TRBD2	CASSLGLAGGPRTGELFF	TGTGCCAGTAGTCTAGGGCTAGCGGGAGGGCCAAGGACCGGGGAGCTGTTTTTT
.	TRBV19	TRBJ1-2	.	CASRAGTNTNYGYTF	TGTGCCAGTAGAGCTGGGACCAACACTAACTATGGCTACACCTTC
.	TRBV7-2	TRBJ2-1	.	CASSFSRDNEQFF	TGTGCCAGCAGCTTCTCCAGGGACAATGAGCAGTTCTTC
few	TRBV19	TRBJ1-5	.	CASSFEQDNQPQHF	TGTGCCAGCTCTTTTGAACAGGACAATCAGCCCCAGCATTTT
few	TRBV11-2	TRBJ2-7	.	CASSLGRGYEQYF	TGTGCCAGCAGCTTAGGACGGGGTTACGAGCAGTACTTC
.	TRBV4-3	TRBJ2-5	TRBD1	CASSLTGEETQYF	TGCGCCAGCAGCTTAACAGGGGAAGAGACCCAGTACTTC
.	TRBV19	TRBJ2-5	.	CASSKNKRAQETQYF	TGTGCCAGTAGTAAAAACAAGCGGGCACAAGAGACCCAGTACTTC
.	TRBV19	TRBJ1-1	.	CASSLGLGTEAFF	TGTGCCAGTAGTTTAGGACTGGGCACTGAAGCTTTCTTT
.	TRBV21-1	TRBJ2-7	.	CASSIPGGSVF	TGTGCCAGCAGCATTCCAGGCGGGTCGGTCTTC
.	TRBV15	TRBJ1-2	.	CATSRGDLLTGSNGYTF	TGTGCCACCAGCAGAGGAGACCTCCTGACAGGATCGAATGGCTACACCTTC
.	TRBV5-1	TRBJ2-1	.	CASSLEGRVNEQFF	TGCGCCAGCAGCTTGGAAGGCAGGGTGAATGAGCAGTTCTTC
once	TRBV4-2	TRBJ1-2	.	CASSQDPTANGYTF	TGTGCCAGCAGCCAAGACCCTACAGCTAATGGCTACACCTTC
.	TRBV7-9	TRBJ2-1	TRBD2	CASSKPYREDPYNEQFF	TGTGCCAGCAGCAAACCATATCGGGAGGACCCTTACAATGAGCAGTTCTTC
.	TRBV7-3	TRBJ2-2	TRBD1	CASSSGQGNGELFF	TGTGCCAGCAGCTCAGGACAGGGTAACGGGGAGCTGTTTTTT
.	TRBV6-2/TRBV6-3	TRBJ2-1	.	CASSYASTPQQFF	TGTGCCAGCAGTTACGCCTCAACGCCACAGCAGTTCTTC
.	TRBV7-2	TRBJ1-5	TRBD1	CASGQGLNQPQHF	TGTGCCAGCGGACAGGGTTTGAATCAGCCCCAGCATTTT
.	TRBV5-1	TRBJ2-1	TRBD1	CASSLGGTGGNEQFF	TGCGCCAGCAGCTTGGGCGGGACAGGGGGCAATGAGCAGTTCTTC
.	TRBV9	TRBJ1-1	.	CASSVGPGMNTEAFF	TGTGCCAGCAGCGTAGGTCCAGGGATGAACACTGAAGCTTTCTTT
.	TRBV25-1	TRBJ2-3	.	CASSDVSASTDTQYF	TGTGCCAGCAGTGATGTGTCGGCAAGCACAGATACGCAGTATTTT
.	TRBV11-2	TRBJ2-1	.	CASSFGGGSYNEQFF	TGTGCCAGCAGCTTCGGAGGGGGCTCCTACAATGAGCAGTTCTTC
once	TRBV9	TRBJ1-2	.	CASSVDLRANYGYTF	TGTGCCAGCAGCGTAGACTTGAGGGCGAACTATGGCTACACCTTC